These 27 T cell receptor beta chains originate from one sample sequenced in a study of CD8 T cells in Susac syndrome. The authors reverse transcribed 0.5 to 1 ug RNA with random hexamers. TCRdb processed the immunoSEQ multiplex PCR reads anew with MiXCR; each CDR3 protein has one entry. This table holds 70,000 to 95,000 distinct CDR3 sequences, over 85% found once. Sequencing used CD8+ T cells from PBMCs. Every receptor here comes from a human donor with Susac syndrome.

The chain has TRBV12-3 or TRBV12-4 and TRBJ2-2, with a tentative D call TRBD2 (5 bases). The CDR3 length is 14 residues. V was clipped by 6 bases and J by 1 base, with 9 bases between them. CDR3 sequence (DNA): TGTGCCAGCAGGCCTGGACTGAACACCGGGGAGCTGTTTTTT. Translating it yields CASRPGLNTGELFF.

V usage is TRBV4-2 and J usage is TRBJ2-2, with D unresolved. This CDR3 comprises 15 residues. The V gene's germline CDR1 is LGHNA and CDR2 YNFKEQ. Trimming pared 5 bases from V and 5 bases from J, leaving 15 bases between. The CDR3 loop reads CASSAWGLETGELFF. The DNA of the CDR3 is TGTGCCAGCAGCGCATGGGGATTGGAAACCGGGGAGCTGTTTTTT.

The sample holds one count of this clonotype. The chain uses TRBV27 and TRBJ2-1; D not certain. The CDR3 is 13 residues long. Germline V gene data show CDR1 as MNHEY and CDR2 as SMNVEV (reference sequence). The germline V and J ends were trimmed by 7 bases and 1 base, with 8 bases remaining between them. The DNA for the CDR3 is TGTGCCAGCATAGGTGAATCCTACAATGAGCAGTTCTTC. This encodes CASIGESYNEQFF.

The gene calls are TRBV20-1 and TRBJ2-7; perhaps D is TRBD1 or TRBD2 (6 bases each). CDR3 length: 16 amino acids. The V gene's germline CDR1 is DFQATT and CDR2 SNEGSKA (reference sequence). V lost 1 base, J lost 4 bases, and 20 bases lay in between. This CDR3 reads CSARGTGTPLEYEQYF. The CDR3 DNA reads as TGCAGTGCTAGAGGAACAGGGACTCCTCTCGAATACGAGCAGTACTTC.

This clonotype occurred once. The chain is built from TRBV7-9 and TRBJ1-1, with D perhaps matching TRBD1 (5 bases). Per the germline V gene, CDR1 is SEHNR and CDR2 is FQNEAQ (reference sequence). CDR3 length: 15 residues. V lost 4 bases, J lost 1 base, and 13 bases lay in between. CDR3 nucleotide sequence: TGTGCCAGCAGCTCCCAAGGGACGGCGAACACTGAAGCTTTCTTT. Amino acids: CASSSQGTANTEAFF.

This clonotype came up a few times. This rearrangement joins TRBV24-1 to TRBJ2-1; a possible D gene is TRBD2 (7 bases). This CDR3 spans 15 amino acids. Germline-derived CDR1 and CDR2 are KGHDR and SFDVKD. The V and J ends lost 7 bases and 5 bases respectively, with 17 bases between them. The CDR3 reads CATRSGRGTNNEQFF. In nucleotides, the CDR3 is TGTGCCACCAGGTCGGGGAGGGGGACTAACAATGAGCAGTTCTTC.

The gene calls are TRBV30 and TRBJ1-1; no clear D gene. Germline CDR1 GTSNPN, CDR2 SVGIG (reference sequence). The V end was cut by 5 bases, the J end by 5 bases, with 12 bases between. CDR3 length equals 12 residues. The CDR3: CAWGTARTEAFF. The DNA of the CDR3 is TGTGCCTGGGGAACAGCTAGGACTGAAGCTTTCTTT.

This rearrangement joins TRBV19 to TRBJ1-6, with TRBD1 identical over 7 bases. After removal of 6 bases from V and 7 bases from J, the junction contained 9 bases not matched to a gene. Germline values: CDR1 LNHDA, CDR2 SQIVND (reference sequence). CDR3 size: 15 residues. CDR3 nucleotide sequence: TGTGCCAGTAGCTTCTCCGGGACAGAGAATTCACCCCTCCACTTT. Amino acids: CASSFSGTENSPLHF.

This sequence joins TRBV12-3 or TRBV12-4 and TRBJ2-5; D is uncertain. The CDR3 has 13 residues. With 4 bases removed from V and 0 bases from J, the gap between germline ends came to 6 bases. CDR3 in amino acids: CASSSKYQETQYF. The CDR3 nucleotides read TGTGCCAGCAGTTCCAAGTACCAAGAGACCCAGTACTTC.

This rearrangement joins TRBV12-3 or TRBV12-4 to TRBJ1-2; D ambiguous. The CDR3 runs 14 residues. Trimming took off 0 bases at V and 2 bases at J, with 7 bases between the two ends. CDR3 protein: CASSLARNNYGYTF. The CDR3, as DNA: TGTGCCAGCAGTTTAGCCAGGAACAACTATGGCTACACCTTC.

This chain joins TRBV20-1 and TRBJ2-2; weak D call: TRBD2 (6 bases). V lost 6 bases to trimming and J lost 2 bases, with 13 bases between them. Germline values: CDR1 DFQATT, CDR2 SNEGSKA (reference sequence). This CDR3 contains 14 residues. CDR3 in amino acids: CSAFGDSNTGELFF. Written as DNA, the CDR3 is TGCAGTGCGTTCGGGGACTCCAACACCGGGGAGCTGTTTTTT.

As DNA, the CDR3 is TGTGCCAGTAGCCCGACTAGCGGGCAGTACAATGAGCAGTTCTTC. Translating gives CASSPTSGQYNEQFF. The chain joins TRBV19 to TRBJ2-1; 10 nucleotides match TRBD2. V lost 6 bases and J lost 4; bases outside the gene matches: 6. This CDR3 has 15 amino acids. Germline V CDR1 and CDR2: LNHDA, SQIVND (reference sequence).

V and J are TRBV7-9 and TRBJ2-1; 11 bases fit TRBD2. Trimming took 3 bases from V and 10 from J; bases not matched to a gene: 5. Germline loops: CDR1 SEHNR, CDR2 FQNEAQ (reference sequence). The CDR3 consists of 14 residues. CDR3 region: CASSFPGLAEEQFF. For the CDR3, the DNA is TGTGCCAGCAGCTTTCCGGGACTAGCGGAGGAGCAGTTCTTC.

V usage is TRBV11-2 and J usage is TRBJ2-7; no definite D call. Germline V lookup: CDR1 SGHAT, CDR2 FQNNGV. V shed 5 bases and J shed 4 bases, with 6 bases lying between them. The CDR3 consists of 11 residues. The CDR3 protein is CASSAKYEQYF. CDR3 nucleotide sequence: TGTGCCAGCAGCGCCAAATACGAGCAGTACTTC.

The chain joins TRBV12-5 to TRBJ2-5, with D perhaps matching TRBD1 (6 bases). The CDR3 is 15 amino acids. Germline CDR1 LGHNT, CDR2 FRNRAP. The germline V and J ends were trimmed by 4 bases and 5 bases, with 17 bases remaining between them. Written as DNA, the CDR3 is TGTGCTAGTGGTTCAACCTCAGGGGCTCGGGAGACCCAGTACTTC. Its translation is CASGSTSGARETQYF.

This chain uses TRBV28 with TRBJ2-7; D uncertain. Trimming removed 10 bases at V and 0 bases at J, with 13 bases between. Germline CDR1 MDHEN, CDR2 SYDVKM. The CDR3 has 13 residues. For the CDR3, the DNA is TGTGCCACCTCGGGCCGATTCTCCTACGAGCAGTACTTC. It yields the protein CATSGRFSYEQYF.

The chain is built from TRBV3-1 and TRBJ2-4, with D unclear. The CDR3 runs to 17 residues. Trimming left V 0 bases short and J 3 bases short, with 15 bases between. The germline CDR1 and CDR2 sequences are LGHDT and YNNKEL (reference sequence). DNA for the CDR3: TGTGCCAGCAGCCAAGATTGGCAAATCGGTGGCAAAAACATTCAGTACTTC. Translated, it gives CASSQDWQIGGKNIQYF.

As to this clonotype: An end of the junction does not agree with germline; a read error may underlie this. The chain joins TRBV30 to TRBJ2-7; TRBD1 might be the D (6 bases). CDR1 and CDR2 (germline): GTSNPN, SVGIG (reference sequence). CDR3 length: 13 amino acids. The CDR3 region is CACDRGQSSEQYF. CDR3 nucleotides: TGTGCCTGTGATCGAGGACAGTCCTCCGAGCAGTACTTC. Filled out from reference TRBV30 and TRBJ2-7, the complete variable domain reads SQTIHQWPATLVQPVGSPLSLECTVEGTSNPNLYWYRQAAGRGLQLLFYSVGIGQISSEVPQNLSASRPQDRQFILSSKKLLLSDSGFYLCACDRGQSSEQYFGPGTRLTVT.

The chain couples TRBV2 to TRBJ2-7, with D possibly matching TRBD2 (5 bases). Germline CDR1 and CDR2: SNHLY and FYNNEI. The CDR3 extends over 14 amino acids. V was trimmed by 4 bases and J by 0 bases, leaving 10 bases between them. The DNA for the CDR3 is TGTGCCAGCAGTGCCCGGGGAAGCTCCTACGAGCAGTACTTC. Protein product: CASSARGSSYEQYF.

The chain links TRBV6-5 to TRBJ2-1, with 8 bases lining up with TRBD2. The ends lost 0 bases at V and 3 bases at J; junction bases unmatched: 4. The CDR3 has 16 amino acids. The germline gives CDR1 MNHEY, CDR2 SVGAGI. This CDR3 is CASSYSSGSIYNEQFF. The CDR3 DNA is TGTGCCAGCAGTTACTCGAGCGGGAGCATCTACAATGAGCAGTTCTTC.

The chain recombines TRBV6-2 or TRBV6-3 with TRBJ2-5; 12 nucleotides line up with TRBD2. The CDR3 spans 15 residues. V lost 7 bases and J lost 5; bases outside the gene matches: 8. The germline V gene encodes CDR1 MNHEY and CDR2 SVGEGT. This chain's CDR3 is CASTRLAGVWETQYF. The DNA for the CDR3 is TGTGCCAGCACCAGACTAGCGGGAGTCTGGGAGACCCAGTACTTC.

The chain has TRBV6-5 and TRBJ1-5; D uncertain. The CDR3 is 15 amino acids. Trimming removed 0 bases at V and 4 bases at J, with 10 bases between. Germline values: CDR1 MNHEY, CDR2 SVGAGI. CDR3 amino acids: CASSYSFGPNQPQHF. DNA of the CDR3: TGTGCCAGCAGTTACTCTTTCGGTCCGAATCAGCCCCAGCATTTT.

CDR3 protein: CASSLAVSSYEQYF. The CDR3, as DNA: TGTGCCAGCAGTTTAGCTGTGAGCTCCTACGAGCAGTACTTC. This rearrangement joins TRBV12-3 or TRBV12-4 to TRBJ2-7, with D hard to call. Trimming pared 0 bases from V and 0 bases from J, leaving 6 bases between. The CDR3 length is 14 residues.

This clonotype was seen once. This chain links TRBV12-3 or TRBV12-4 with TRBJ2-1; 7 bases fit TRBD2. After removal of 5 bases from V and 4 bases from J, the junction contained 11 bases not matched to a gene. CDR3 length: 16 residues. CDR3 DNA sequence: TGTGCCAGCAGTACCCGGGGAGGGACCACTTACAATGAGCAGTTCTTC. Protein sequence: CASSTRGGTTYNEQFF.

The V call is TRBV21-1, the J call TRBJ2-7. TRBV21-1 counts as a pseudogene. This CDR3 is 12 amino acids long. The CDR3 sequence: CASSKGTYEQYF. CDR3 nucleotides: TGTGCCAGCAGCAAAGGGACGTACGAGCAGTACTTC.

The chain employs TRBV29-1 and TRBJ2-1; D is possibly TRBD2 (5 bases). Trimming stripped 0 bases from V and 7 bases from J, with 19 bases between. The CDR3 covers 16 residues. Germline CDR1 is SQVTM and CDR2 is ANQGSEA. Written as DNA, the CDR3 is TGCAGCGTTGAAGATCGGGATGCGGGTGGGTGGAATGAGCAGTTCTTC. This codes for CSVEDRDAGGWNEQFF.

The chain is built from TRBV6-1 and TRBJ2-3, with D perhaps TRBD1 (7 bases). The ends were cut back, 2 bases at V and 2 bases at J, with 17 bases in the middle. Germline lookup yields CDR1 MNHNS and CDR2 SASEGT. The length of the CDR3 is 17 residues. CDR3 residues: CASSEILAGGPTDTQYF. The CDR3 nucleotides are TGTGCCAGCAGTGAAATATTGGCAGGGGGGCCCACAGATACGCAGTATTTT.